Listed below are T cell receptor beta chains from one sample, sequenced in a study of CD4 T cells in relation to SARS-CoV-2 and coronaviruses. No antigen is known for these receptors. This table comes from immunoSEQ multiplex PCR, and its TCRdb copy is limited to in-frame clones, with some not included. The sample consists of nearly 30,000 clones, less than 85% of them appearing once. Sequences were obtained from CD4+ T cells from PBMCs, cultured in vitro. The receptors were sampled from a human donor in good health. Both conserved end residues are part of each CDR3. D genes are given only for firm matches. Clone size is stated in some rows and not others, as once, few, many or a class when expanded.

CDR3 protein: CASSATVEQFF; CDR3 DNA: TGTGCCAGCAGCGCCACTGTTGAGCAGTTCTTC; clone size: NA; J gene: TRBJ2-1; D gene: NA; V gene: TRBV9
CDR3 protein: CASVRASNQPQHF; CDR3 DNA: TGTGCCAGTGTACGGGCTTCGAATCAGCCCCAGCATTTT; clone size: NA; J gene: TRBJ1-5; D gene: NA; V gene: TRBV2
CDR3 protein: CSVVSGLNQPQHF; CDR3 DNA: TGCAGCGTTGTTTCAGGACTCAATCAGCCCCAGCATTTT; clone size: NA; J gene: TRBJ1-5; D gene: NA; V gene: TRBV29-1
CDR3 protein: CASSQLRDRSPANYGYTF; CDR3 DNA: TGTGCCAGCAGCCAGCTACGGGACCGATCTCCAGCTAACTATGGCTACACCTTC; clone size: NA; J gene: TRBJ1-2; D gene: NA; V gene: TRBV11-2
CDR3 protein: CASSFDSPDTQYF; CDR3 DNA: TGTGCCAGCAGTTTCGACTCCCCGGATACGCAGTATTTT; clone size: NA; J gene: TRBJ2-3; D gene: NA; V gene: TRBV27
CDR3 protein: CASSLDGGSYNEQFF; CDR3 DNA: TGTGCCAGCAGCTTGGACGGGGGATCCTACAATGAGCAGTTCTTC; clone size: NA; J gene: TRBJ2-1; D gene: NA; V gene: TRBV5-4
CDR3 protein: CASSSFSGGAGDTQYF; CDR3 DNA: TGTGCCAGCAGCTCGTTTAGCGGGGGGGCGGGAGATACGCAGTATTTT; clone size: few; J gene: TRBJ2-3; D gene: TRBD2; V gene: TRBV7-2
CDR3 protein: CASSLSLAGGRQETQYF; CDR3 DNA: TGTGCCAGCAGCCTTAGCCTAGCGGGAGGTCGGCAAGAGACCCAGTACTTC; clone size: NA; J gene: TRBJ2-5; D gene: TRBD2; V gene: TRBV3-1/TRBV3-2
CDR3 protein: CASSQGRWTGDRNSPLHF; CDR3 DNA: TGCGCCAGCAGCCAAGGCCGATGGACAGGGGATCGGAATTCACCCCTCCACTTT; clone size: NA; J gene: TRBJ1-6; D gene: TRBD1; V gene: TRBV4-3
CDR3 protein: CASSQDSMTKLLRETIYF; CDR3 DNA: TGTGCCAGCAGCCAAGATTCGATGACGAAACTCTTGAGGGAGACCATATATTTT; clone size: NA; J gene: TRBJ1-3; D gene: NA; V gene: TRBV4-2
CDR3 protein: CARSAFLSPSTDTQYF; CDR3 DNA: TGTGCCAGAAGCGCTTTCCTATCCCCTAGCACAGATACGCAGTATTTT; clone size: NA; J gene: TRBJ2-3; D gene: NA; V gene: TRBV5-3
CDR3 protein: CASSLRAGQEQFF; CDR3 DNA: TGTGCCAGCAGCTTGCGGGCTGGACAGGAGCAGTTCTTC; clone size: NA; J gene: TRBJ2-1; D gene: NA; V gene: TRBV5-6
CDR3 protein: CASSPLVQETQYF; CDR3 DNA: TGTGCCAGCTCACCCCTGGTCCAAGAGACCCAGTACTTC; clone size: NA; J gene: TRBJ2-5; D gene: NA; V gene: TRBV18
CDR3 protein: CASSARHRGDTGELFF; CDR3 DNA: TGTGCCAGCAGCGCCCGACACAGGGGTGACACCGGGGAGCTGTTTTTT; clone size: NA; J gene: TRBJ2-2; D gene: TRBD1; V gene: TRBV11-2
CDR3 protein: CASSPSRRSYNEQFF; CDR3 DNA: TGTGCCAGCAGCCCGAGCAGGAGATCTTACAATGAGCAGTTCTTC; clone size: NA; J gene: TRBJ2-1; D gene: NA; V gene: TRBV11-3
CDR3 protein: CASSLVGTGLTYEQYF; CDR3 DNA: TGTGCCAGCAGCTTAGTTGGGACAGGGTTAACCTACGAGCAGTACTTC; clone size: once; J gene: TRBJ2-7; D gene: TRBD1; V gene: TRBV7-2